The 31 T cell receptor beta chains listed next were all sequenced from one sample in a study of T cell changes during pregnancy in multiple sclerosis. Assay used: immunoSEQ multiplex PCR; TCRdb lists only in-frame clones, some missing. The sample carries just over 50,000 clones, roughly 94% recorded once. Sample: CD4+ T cells from peripheral blood mononuclear cells, taken in the second trimester of pregnancy. The receptors originated from a female donor with multiple sclerosis, enrolled in a pregnancy study.

The chain combines TRBV6-5 with TRBJ2-1; a weak D match, TRBD1 (5 bases). Between the trimmed V and J ends, which lost 2 bases and 4 bases, there was a span of 9 bases. Germline-derived CDR1 and CDR2 are MNHEY and SVGAGI. The CDR3 has 14 amino acids. The CDR3 loop reads CASSYRQTYNEQFF. Here the CDR3 DNA reads TGTGCCAGCAGTTACCGACAGACATACAATGAGCAGTTCTTC.

The chain's CDR3 is CASSLEATGPYEQYF. CDR3 coding DNA: TGTGCCAGCAGCTTAGAGGCGACAGGACCCTACGAGCAGTACTTC. The chain has TRBV7-2 and TRBJ2-7; perhaps TRBD1 as D (6 bases). The CDR3 runs to 15 residues. CDR1 and CDR2 from the germline V gene are SGHTA and FQGNSA. V lost 1 base, J lost 2 bases, and 12 bases lay in between.

The chain joins TRBV27 to TRBJ2-5; 14 nucleotides agree with TRBD2. The CDR3 is made up of 16 amino acids. V trimming: 2 bases; J trimming: 6 bases; junction bases outside the gene matches: 5. Germline CDR1 reads MNHEY; CDR2 reads SMNVEV (reference sequence). CDR3 region: CASSLRTSGGKQTQYF. CDR3 coding DNA: TGTGCCAGCAGTTTACGGACTAGCGGGGGGAAGCAGACCCAGTACTTC.

The chain uses TRBV30 and TRBJ1-4; D might be TRBD1 (5 bases). Germline CDR1 GTSNPN, CDR2 SVGIG (reference sequence). The CDR3 sequence is 13 residues long. V lost 0 bases to trimming and J lost 12 bases, with 14 bases between them. As DNA, the CDR3 is TGTGCCTGGAGTGTATCGGGGGAAGGGCAACTGTTTTTT. Residues: CAWSVSGEGQLFF.

The rearrangement joins TRBV5-6 to TRBJ1-2, with D possibly TRBD1 on 6 matching bases. Trimming removed 4 bases from V and 6 bases from J, with 16 bases in between. The CDR3 runs to 14 residues. The germline CDR1 and CDR2 sequences are SGHDT and YYEEEE. CDR3 sequence: CASSNTQGQHGYTF. The CDR3 nucleotides are TGTGCCAGCAGCAACACACAGGGTCAACATGGCTACACCTTC.

The rearrangement uses TRBV2 and TRBJ2-5, with 11 bases fitting TRBD2. Germline assignment: CDR1 SNHLY and CDR2 FYNNEI. J lost 4 bases, V lost 6 bases, and 7 bases had no gene match. CDR3 length: 15 residues. The CDR3 bases are TGTGCCAGCAGGGTGGGGACTAGCGGTGGAGAGACCCAGTACTTC. It codes for CASRVGTSGGETQYF.

This clone was detected only once. V usage is TRBV11-3 and J usage is TRBJ2-5; 12 nucleotides align to TRBD2. Germline V gene lookup returns CDR1 SGHNT and CDR2 YENEEA. The V segment lost 5 bases and the J segment 4 bases; nucleotides outside the gene matches: 8. The CDR3 sequence is 16 residues long. The CDR3 DNA sequence: TGTGCCAGCAGCCCCGGTCTAGCGGGGGGGCCAGAGACCCAGTACTTC. Translation: CASSPGLAGGPETQYF.

The chain has TRBV6-6 and TRBJ1-2; no definite D call. Germline loops: CDR1 MNHNY, CDR2 SVGAGI (reference sequence). Trimming left V 10 bases short and J 6 bases short, with 15 bases between. The CDR3 covers 12 residues. CDR3 nucleotide sequence: TGTGCCACAACAGTCGTCGTTGATGGCTACACCTTC. The encoded protein is CATTVVVDGYTF.

A few counts support this clone. The chain uses TRBV7-2 and TRBJ2-2; 9 bases align to TRBD1. This CDR3 contains 16 residues. The junction had 0 bases not matched to a gene; V was cut back by 1 base and J by 0 bases. Germline V gene lookup returns CDR1 SGHTA and CDR2 FQGNSA. The CDR3 nucleotides are TGTGCCAGCAGCTTAGGACAGGGGGCGAACACCGGGGAGCTGTTTTTT. Protein: CASSLGQGANTGELFF.

The rearrangement links TRBV9 to TRBJ2-1; possibly TRBD2 for D (6 bases). The CDR3 contains 16 residues. Germline CDR1 is SGDLS and CDR2 is YYNGEE. The V gene lost 4 bases and the J gene lost 4 bases, with 18 bases spanning the gap. The CDR3 coding sequence is TGTGCCAGCAGCTCCCGTAGCGGTGCCGCATACAATGAGCAGTTCTTC. It is translated as CASSSRSGAAYNEQFF.

The chain couples TRBV4-2 to TRBJ2-7, with TRBD2 identical over 8 bases. The germline gives CDR1 LGHNA, CDR2 YNFKEQ. The J segment lost 0 bases and the V segment lost 1 base, leaving 2 bases of the junction unmatched. This CDR3 contains 15 residues. The CDR3 nucleotides are TGTGCCAGCAGCCAAGTGGCGGGGGGCTCCTACGAGCAGTACTTC. Translation: CASSQVAGGSYEQYF.

CDR3 nucleotides: TGTGCCAGCAGTGAATATAGGGGGTACACCGGGGAGCTGTTTTTT. It encodes CASSEYRGYTGELFF. The chain uses TRBV25-1 and TRBJ2-2; tentative D call: TRBD1 (6 bases). Germline CDR1 and CDR2: MGHDK and SYGVNS. The CDR3 extends over 15 amino acids. V dropped 0 bases and J dropped 3 bases, with 8 bases sitting between them.

The chain couples TRBV5-6 to TRBJ2-7; 8 positions match TRBD2. J gave up 4 bases and V 4 bases, and 13 bases lay outside the gene matches. Germline assignment: CDR1 SGHDT and CDR2 YYEEEE. This CDR3 is 16 amino acids long. This chain's CDR3 is CASSRGVGGAVYEQYF. The CDR3 DNA follows: TGTGCCAGCAGCCGGGGGGTCGGGGGGGCTGTGTACGAGCAGTACTTC.

The chain combines TRBV2 with TRBJ2-7; 12 positions agree with TRBD1. Trimming took 8 bases from V and 5 from J; bases not matched to a gene: 10. Germline CDR1 reads SNHLY; CDR2 reads FYNNEI. The CDR3 runs 15 residues. Here the CDR3 reads CASGRDRGPRDEQYF. The CDR3, as DNA: TGTGCCAGCGGAAGGGACAGGGGGCCCCGGGACGAGCAGTACTTC.

The gene calls are TRBV6-5 and TRBJ1-1; D uncertain. Trimming removed 8 bases from V and 0 bases from J, with 13 bases in between. The CDR3 is 14 amino acids. Looked up from germline, CDR1 is MNHEY and CDR2 is SVGAGI. The CDR3 region has the DNA TGTGCCAGCGTGATGGGCACAATGAACACTGAAGCTTTCTTT. Its protein product is CASVMGTMNTEAFF.

J is TRBJ2-5 and V is TRBV5-1, with D unclear. CDR1 is SGHRS and CDR2 is YFSETQ in the germline V gene. V gave up 3 bases and J gave up 5 bases, with 20 bases separating them. CDR3 length: 16 amino acids. Written as DNA, the CDR3 is TGCGCCAGCAGCTCCGGCCCCGAGAGGCTGGAGGAGACCCAGTACTTC. This sequence encodes CASSSGPERLEETQYF.

The chain is built from TRBV30 and TRBJ2-1; 7 bases are shared with TRBD1. This CDR3 has 18 amino acids. Losses at the gene ends were 1 base for V and 0 bases for J; bases not matched to a gene: 12. The germline CDR1 and CDR2 sequences are GTSNPN and SVGIG (reference sequence). The CDR3 spells CAWSGGQTKASSYNEQFF. CDR3 in DNA: TGTGCCTGGAGTGGGGGACAGACCAAAGCCAGCTCCTACAATGAGCAGTTCTTC.

The chain couples TRBV5-6 to TRBJ1-2; 10 bases fit TRBD1. The CDR3 loop spans 15 amino acids. V was pared by 0 bases and J by 3 bases, with 2 bases of the junction left unmatched. From germline, CDR1 is SGHDT and CDR2 YYEEEE. DNA for the CDR3: TGTGCCAGCAGCTTGGCGGGGACAGGGGACTATGGCTACACCTTC. Protein: CASSLAGTGDYGYTF.

J is TRBJ2-3 and V is TRBV21-1; no check of the table's D call, TRBD1, against the DNA was made. TRBV21-1 is annotated as a pseudogene. The CDR3 covers 19 residues. CDR3 residues: CASRGVVDRRVPSTDTQYF. For the CDR3, the DNA is TGTGCCAGCAGGGGAGTAGTGGACAGGCGCGTCCCTAGCACAGATACGCAGTATTTT.

The gene calls are TRBV19 and TRBJ2-3, with a weak D call TRBD2 (6 bases). The V end was cut by 3 bases, the J end by 4 bases, with 8 bases between. Per the germline V gene, CDR1 is LNHDA and CDR2 is SQIVND (reference sequence). The CDR3 extends over 13 amino acids. The CDR3 region is CASSIPGADTQYF. CDR3 DNA: TGTGCCAGTAGTATTCCGGGGGCAGATACGCAGTATTTT.

The V call is TRBV5-1, the J call TRBJ2-5, with 7 nucleotides matching TRBD2. The V gene's germline CDR1 is SGHRS and CDR2 YFSETQ. The CDR3 consists of 14 residues. V shed 3 bases, J shed 2 bases, and the junction held 4 bases outside the gene matches. The CDR3 region is CASSSAGGQETQYF. The CDR3 DNA is TGCGCCAGCAGCTCCGCCGGGGGGCAAGAGACCCAGTACTTC.

Only one count was recorded for this clone. This chain connects TRBV5-1 to TRBJ2-3; 8 bases are shared with TRBD2. Germline values: CDR1 SGHRS, CDR2 YFSETQ. J was trimmed by 0 bases and V by 3 bases; bases with no gene match: 3. The CDR3 length is 15 residues. The CDR3 reads CASSWSGGSTDTQYF. The CDR3 DNA reads TGCGCCAGCAGCTGGAGCGGGGGTAGCACAGATACGCAGTATTTT.

The V call is TRBV18, the J call TRBJ2-2, with D perhaps matching TRBD1 (5 bases). Per germline, CDR1 KGHSH and CDR2 LQKENI. This CDR3 contains 17 residues. Trimming pared 1 base from V and 2 bases from J, leaving 14 bases between. The CDR3 DNA is TGTGCCAGCTCACCACGGGTGCGGACACCTAACACCGGGGAGCTGTTTTTT. Translated: CASSPRVRTPNTGELFF.

V and J are TRBV5-1 and TRBJ1-6, with a tentative D call TRBD1 (5 bases). This CDR3 region has 13 residues. CDR1 SGHRS and CDR2 YFSETQ come from the germline V gene. Trimming removed 4 bases at V and 8 bases at J, with 10 bases between. CDR3 in amino acids: CASSGDRYSPLHF. As DNA, the CDR3 is TGCGCCAGCAGCGGCGACAGATATTCACCCCTCCACTTT.

In DNA, the CDR3 is TGTGCCAGCAGTCCCGACAGGAGAATGAACACTGAAGCTTTCTTT. Translated, it gives CASSPDRRMNTEAFF. The chain couples TRBV5-4 to TRBJ1-1, with a tentative D call TRBD1 (6 bases). V gave up 5 bases and J gave up 0 bases, with 14 bases separating them. Germline loops: CDR1 SGHNT, CDR2 YYREEE (reference sequence). The CDR3 extends over 15 amino acids.

This sequence joins TRBV5-4 and TRBJ2-4; TRBD1 matches at 8 bases. This CDR3 is 14 amino acids long. After removal of 4 bases from V and 6 bases from J, the junction contained 6 bases not matched to a gene. The germline V gene encodes CDR1 SGHNT and CDR2 YYREEE (reference sequence). The CDR3 sequence is CASSPQGQGNIQYF. Written as DNA, the CDR3 is TGTGCCAGCAGCCCGCAAGGACAGGGAAACATTCAGTACTTC. Filled out from reference TRBV5-4 and TRBJ2-4, the complete variable domain reads ETGVTQSPTHLIKTRGQQVTLRCSSQSGHNTVSWYQQALGQGPQFIFQYYREEENGRGNFPPRFSGLQFPNYSSELNVNALELDDSALYLCASSPQGQGNIQYFGAGTRLSVL.

CDR3 DNA sequence: TGTGCCAGCAGTTACAGGCAGGCCTATGGCTACACCTTC. Its translation: CASSYRQAYGYTF. The chain recombines TRBV6-5 with TRBJ1-2, with unresolved D. Germline lookup yields CDR1 MNHEY and CDR2 SVGAGI. With 2 bases removed from V and 4 bases from J, the gap between germline ends came to 8 bases. The CDR3 has 13 amino acids.

This CDR3 is CASSFDGVQPQHF. The CDR3 DNA reads TGTGCCAGCAGCTTCGACGGGGTCCAGCCCCAGCATTTT. The V and J genes are TRBV7-2 and TRBJ1-5, with no clear D. Deletions cut 3 bases from V and 7 bases from J, with 10 bases between. There are 13 residues in the CDR3. Germline V lookup: CDR1 SGHTA, CDR2 FQGNSA.

In its sample, this clone was seen once. The J gene is TRBJ2-1, the V gene TRBV4-2; TRBD1 matches 12 bases. CDR1 is LGHNA and CDR2 is YNFKEQ in the germline V gene. V was clipped by 3 bases and J by 12 bases; unmatched bases: 9. CDR3 length: 15 amino acids. The chain's CDR3 is CASSQGTGGDFGQFF. The CDR3 coding sequence is TGTGCCAGCAGCCAGGGGACAGGGGGCGATTTTGGGCAGTTCTTC.

This chain joins TRBV15 and TRBJ1-2, with 8 bases fitting TRBD1. V shed 3 bases and J 8 bases; nucleotides not matched to a gene: 5. The CDR3 extends over 13 amino acids. The germline V gene encodes CDR1 LNHNV and CDR2 YYDKDF (reference sequence). The DNA for the CDR3 is TGTGCCACCAGCAGGCGGGGACAGGAGGGCTACACCTTC. Its translation: CATSRRGQEGYTF.

This clone was observed a single time. The CDR3 region is CAISEPGQGPTGELFF. The CDR3 DNA follows: TGTGCCATCAGTGAGCCGGGACAGGGACCCACCGGGGAGCTGTTTTTT. J is TRBJ2-2 and V is TRBV10-3; 9 nucleotides agree with TRBD1. CDR1 and CDR2 (germline): ENHRY, SYGVKD. Trimming at V came to 2 bases and at J to 4 bases, leaving 5 bases not matched to a gene. This CDR3 is built from 16 residues.